This TCR beta chain is from a study of blood T cell repertoires in COVID-19. The germline V gene has CDR1 SGHRS and CDR2 YFSETQ. The CDR3 runs to 14 residues. V was cut by 2 bases and J by 1 base, with 9 bases left in between. Method: immunoSEQ multiplex PCR; TCRdb's copy keeps in-frame clones and lacks some. Of 200,000 to 300,000 clones in the sample, approximately 81% were seen once. Specimen: peripheral blood. The V gene is TRBV5-1, the J gene TRBJ1-1; D is unresolved. The sequence derives from a man aged 55 to 70 with acute or convalescent COVID-19. CDR3 sequence: CASSFALGNTEAFF. CDR3 in DNA: TGCGCCAGCAGCTTCGCCCTAGGGAACACTGAAGCTTTCTTT. The full variable domain, with the rest looked up from reference TRBV5-1 and TRBJ1-1, is KAGVTQTPRYLIKTRGQQVTLSCSPISGHRSVSWYQQTPGQGLQFLFEYFSETQRNKGNFPGRFSGRQFSNSRSEMNVSTLELGDSALYLCASSFALGNTEAFFGQGTRLTVV.